One and the same sample provided the 13 T cell receptor beta chains below, sequenced in a study of OX40 agonist ivuxolimab in advanced cancers. TCRdb keeps only in-frame clones here, not all; method: immunoSEQ multiplex PCR. The sample lists about 87,000 clones, 80% to 90% occurring once. Sequencing used CD4+ or CD8+ T cells sorted from blood, obtained in a trial of the OX40 agonist ivuxolimab. All receptors derive from an adult with an advanced solid tumor such as melanoma, head and neck, liver or kidney cancer.

The chain has TRBV30 and TRBJ1-5; D is unresolved. CDR3 length equals 13 residues. The V end was cut by 0 bases, the J end by 3 bases, with 6 bases between. Germline-derived CDR1 and CDR2 are GTSNPN and SVGIG (reference sequence). The CDR3 loop reads CAWSVTVNQPQHF. In DNA form, the CDR3 reads TGTGCCTGGAGTGTGACGGTCAATCAGCCCCAGCATTTT. Together with reference TRBV30 and TRBJ1-5, the CDR3 gives the full variable domain: SQTIHQWPATLVQPVGSPLSLECTVEGTSNPNLYWYRQAAGRGLQLLFYSVGIGQISSEVPQNLSASRPQDRQFILSSKKLLLSDSGFYLCAWSVTVNQPQHFGDGTRLSIL.

This clone was seen once. The chain has TRBV18 and TRBJ2-5; D might be TRBD2 (5 bases). V was clipped by 1 base and J by 1 base, with 7 bases between them. This CDR3 spans 14 amino acids. Germline lookup yields CDR1 KGHSH and CDR2 LQKENI. CDR3 protein: CASSPRAGQETQYF. As DNA, the CDR3 is TGTGCCAGCTCACCACGGGCGGGCCAAGAGACCCAGTACTTC. Looking up the rest from reference TRBV18 and TRBJ2-5 gives the full variable domain: NAGVMQNPRHLVRRRGQEARLRCSPMKGHSHVYWYRQLPEEGLKFMVYLQKENIIDESGMPKERFSAEFPKEGPSILRIQQVVRGDSAAYFCASSPRAGQETQYFGPGTRLLVL.

This chain connects TRBV19 to TRBJ2-7; D possibly corresponds to TRBD1 (8 bases). Trimming cost V 3 bases and J 1 base, with 19 bases left between them. The CDR3 is made up of 17 amino acids. Germline V gene sequence: CDR1 LNHDA, CDR2 SQIVND (reference sequence). For the CDR3, the DNA is TGTGCCAGTAGTATTGCAGGGGGCGGGGGAGCGTCCTACGAGCAGTACTTC. Translation gives CASSIAGGGGASYEQYF.

The chain is built from TRBV7-2 and TRBJ2-4; D unresolved. Trimming cost V 5 bases and J 1 base, with 12 bases left between them. Per germline, CDR1 SGHTA and CDR2 FQGNSA. The CDR3 has 15 residues. CDR3 amino acids: CASSPQARAKNIQYF. DNA for the CDR3: TGTGCCAGCAGCCCGCAGGCTAGGGCCAAAAACATTCAGTACTTC.

The chain couples TRBV11-2 to TRBJ1-1, with no clear D. Germline V lookup: CDR1 SGHAT, CDR2 FQNNGV. Trimming took 1 base from V and 4 from J, leaving 10 bases between them. This CDR3 has 14 amino acids. The CDR3 nucleotides are TGTGCCAGCAGCTTAGGTGGGTTCAGCACTGAAGCTTTCTTT. Its protein product is CASSLGGFSTEAFF.

This clone was seen just once. One end of the junction is discordant with germline, which a read error may explain. The V call is TRBV5-4, the J call TRBJ2-7; TRBD2 matches 9 bases. The CDR3 length is 15 residues. In germline, CDR1 is SGHNT, CDR2 YYREEE (reference sequence). CDR3 sequence: CASSQGSAGGFEQYF. CDR3 in DNA: TGCGCCAGCAGCCAAGGCTCAGCGGGAGGCTTCGAGCAGTACTTC.

The CDR3 spells CASSSDSVNTEAFF. CDR3 bases: TGCGCCAGCAGCTCAGACAGCGTTAACACTGAAGCTTTCTTT. The rearrangement links TRBV5-1 to TRBJ1-1; possible D gene TRBD1, 5 bases. The CDR3 runs to 14 residues. With 3 bases removed from V and 2 bases from J, the gap between germline ends came to 11 bases. From germline, CDR1 is SGHRS and CDR2 YFSETQ. Based on the CDR3 plus reference TRBV5-1 and TRBJ1-1, the full variable domain is KAGVTQTPRYLIKTRGQQVTLSCSPISGHRSVSWYQQTPGQGLQFLFEYFSETQRNKGNFPGRFSGRQFSNSRSEMNVSTLELGDSALYLCASSSDSVNTEAFFGQGTRLTVV.

V and J are TRBV23-1 and TRBJ2-6; 8 bases agree with TRBD1. TRBV23-1 is annotated as an ORF whose role is uncertain. V was pared by 8 bases and J by 1 base, with 7 bases of the junction left unmatched. This CDR3 contains 16 residues. CDR3 in amino acids: CASGGQALSGANVLTF. DNA for the CDR3: TGCGCCAGCGGGGGACAGGCCCTATCTGGGGCCAACGTCCTGACTTTC.

The chain combines TRBV6-1 with TRBJ1-3; 10 bases line up with TRBD1. The V gene end was trimmed by 3 bases and the J gene end by 0 bases; junction bases not matched to a gene: 2. The CDR3 is 16 residues long. Germline CDR1 is MNHNS and CDR2 is SASEGT. The CDR3 loop is CASSDRTGGSGNTIYF. DNA for the CDR3: TGTGCCAGCAGTGATAGGACAGGGGGCTCTGGAAACACCATATATTTT.

This clone was counted between two and nine times. CDR3 loop: CASTKGTGFFTDTQYF. CDR3 in DNA: TGTGCCAGCACAAAGGGGACAGGGTTTTTCACAGATACGCAGTATTTT. The chain carries TRBV27 and TRBJ2-3; 9 positions agree with TRBD1. The CDR3 has 16 residues. The germline CDR1 and CDR2 sequences are MNHEY and SMNVEV (reference sequence). The V and J ends lost 7 bases and 2 bases, in that order; junction bases with no gene match: 10.

This clone was seen once. The J gene is TRBJ2-2, the V gene TRBV19; possible D gene TRBD2, 6 bases. The CDR3 is made up of 14 amino acids. Germline loops: CDR1 LNHDA, CDR2 SQIVND (reference sequence). Trimming cost V 7 bases and J 0 bases, with 9 bases left between them. CDR3 DNA: TGTGCCAGTACCGGAGGGGCGAACACCGGGGAGCTGTTTTTT. This codes for CASTGGANTGELFF.

The chain couples TRBV7-3 to TRBJ2-5, with D unclear. The CDR3 runs to 13 residues. Looked up from germline, CDR1 is SGHTA and CDR2 is FQGTGA. V was clipped by 6 bases and J by 3 bases, with 11 bases between them. The CDR3 DNA reads TGTGCCAGCAGGACCCCCCCAGAAGAGACCCAGTACTTC. This encodes CASRTPPEETQYF.

The V gene is TRBV7-3, the J gene TRBJ2-6; D not resolved. Per germline, CDR1 SGHTA and CDR2 FQGTGA. This CDR3 contains 15 residues. V was clipped by 5 bases and J by 0 bases, with 8 bases between them. The CDR3 DNA reads TGTGCCAGCAGCCCATCCAACTCTGGGGCCAACGTCCTGACTTTC. Its protein is CASSPSNSGANVLTF.